This T cell receptor (beta chain) was sequenced for a study of blood T cell repertoires in COVID-19. Study summary: COVID-19 samples, acute and convalescent, were from the United States, Italy and Spain. Sources were T cells, B-cell-depleted T cells, or PBMCs; the material itself was cDNA or gDNA.

Per the germline V gene, CDR1 is SGHTA and CDR2 is FQGTGA. This CDR3 is 18 amino acids long. Trimming took 0 bases from V and 0 from J; bases not matched to a gene: 1. This clone showed up just a few times. Under the authors' procedure: Using reference gene primer amplification, nucleated cell counts were estimated. Clones were read by immunoSEQ multiplex PCR, and TCRdb kept only the in-frame ones, dropping some. The V and J calls and the clone size are those of that table, but D and trimming were determined from the DNA. The sample gives about 46,000 clones, about 88% of which show up once; about 1.2% is in the top ten.

The chain carries TRBV7-3 and TRBJ2-6; 11 bases are a match to TRBD1. The receptor was isolated from a man between 60 and 75 years old with acute or convalescent COVID-19. The sequenced sample consisted of peripheral blood. The CDR3, as DNA: TGTGCCAGCAGCTTAACTGGGACAGGGGGCTCTGGGGCCAACGTCCTGACTTTC. Protein: CASSLTGTGGSGANVLTF. Complete variable domain (other parts from reference TRBV7-3 and TRBJ2-6): GAGVSQTPSNKVTEKGKYVELRCDPISGHTALYWYRQSLGQGPEFLIYFQGTGAADDSGLPNDRFFAVRPEGSVSTLKIQRTERGDSAVYLCASSLTGTGGSGANVLTFGAGSRLTVL.